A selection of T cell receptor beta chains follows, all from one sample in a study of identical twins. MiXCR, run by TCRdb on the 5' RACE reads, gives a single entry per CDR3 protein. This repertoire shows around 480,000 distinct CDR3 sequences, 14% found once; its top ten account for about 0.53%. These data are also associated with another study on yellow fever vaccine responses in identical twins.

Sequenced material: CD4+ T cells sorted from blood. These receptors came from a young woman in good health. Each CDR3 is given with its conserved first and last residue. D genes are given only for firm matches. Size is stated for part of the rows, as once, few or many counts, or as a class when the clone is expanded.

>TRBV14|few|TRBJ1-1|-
CASSRGGPPMNTEAFF
TGTGCCAGCAGCAGGGGGGGCCCACCGATGAACACTGAAGCTTTCTTT
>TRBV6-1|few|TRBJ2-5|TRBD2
CASRSSLAGGQETQYF
TGTGCCAGCAGATCGTCACTAGCGGGAGGGCAAGAGACCCAGTACTTC
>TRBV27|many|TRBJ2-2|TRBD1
CASSKGQPPGGTGELFF
TGTGCCAGCAGTAAGGGACAGCCCCCCGGTGGGACCGGGGAGCTGTTTTTT
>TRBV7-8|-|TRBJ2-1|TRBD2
CASSHRPGTSVDEQFF
TGTGCCAGCAGCCACCGTCCCGGGACTAGCGTGGATGAGCAGTTCTTC
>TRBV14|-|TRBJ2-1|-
CASSPISGSYNEQFF
TGTGCCAGCAGCCCGATTAGCGGCTCATACAATGAGCAGTTCTTC
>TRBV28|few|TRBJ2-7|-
CASAVGGAAYEQYF
TGTGCCAGCGCCGTCGGAGGGGCGGCGTACGAGCAGTACTTC
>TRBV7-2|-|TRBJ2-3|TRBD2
CASSFGGGDGTDTQYF
TGTGCCAGCAGCTTTGGGGGAGGGGACGGCACAGATACGCAGTATTTT
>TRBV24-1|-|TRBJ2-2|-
CATSDGGTGELFF
TGTGCCACCAGTGATGGGGGCACCGGGGAGCTGTTTTTT
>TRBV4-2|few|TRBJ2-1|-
CASSQVGPDNEQFF
TGTGCCAGCAGCCAAGTGGGACCAGACAATGAGCAGTTCTTC
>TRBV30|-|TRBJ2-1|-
CAWSVVDEQFF
TGTGCCTGGAGTGTAGTGGATGAGCAGTTCTTC
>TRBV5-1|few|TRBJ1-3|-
CASSPGISGNTIYF
TGCGCCAGCAGCCCGGGGATCTCTGGAAACACCATATATTTT
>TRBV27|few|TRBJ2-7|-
CASSPIVTGTYEQYF
TGTGCCAGCAGTCCCATTGTTACAGGGACCTACGAGCAGTACTTC
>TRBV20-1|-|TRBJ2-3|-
CSAEDRGTDTQYF
TGCAGTGCCGAAGATAGGGGCACAGATACGCAGTATTTT
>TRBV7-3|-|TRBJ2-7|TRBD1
CASSLVGTVSYEQYF
TGTGCCAGCAGCTTGGTGGGGACAGTCTCCTACGAGCAGTACTTC
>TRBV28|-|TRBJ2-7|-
CASSAPDPGVIYEQYF
TGTGCCAGCAGTGCCCCCGACCCGGGGGTAATCTACGAGCAGTACTTC
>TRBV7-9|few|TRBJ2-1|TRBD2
CASSLLAGGNNEQFF
TGCGCCAGCAGCCTACTAGCGGGGGGGAACAATGAGCAGTTCTTC
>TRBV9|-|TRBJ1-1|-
CASSGGGGQETLNTEAFF
TGTGCCAGCAGCGGGGGGGGTGGGCAGGAGACCCTGAACACTGAAGCTTTCTTT
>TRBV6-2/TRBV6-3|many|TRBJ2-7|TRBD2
CASSYPTSGDYEQYF
TGTGCCAGCAGTTACCCCACTAGCGGGGACTACGAGCAGTACTTC
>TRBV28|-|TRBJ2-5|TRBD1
CASLDSSGTGGETQYF
TGTGCCAGCCTCGACTCCTCCGGGACAGGGGGCGAGACCCAGTACTTC
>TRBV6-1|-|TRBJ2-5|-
CASSPTWTGETQYF
TGTGCCAGCAGCCCTACTTGGACGGGAGAGACCCAGTACTTC
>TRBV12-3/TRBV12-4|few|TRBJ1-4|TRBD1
CASSPRAGTGHEKLFF
TGTGCCAGCAGTCCGCGAGCCGGGACAGGCCATGAAAAACTGTTTTTT
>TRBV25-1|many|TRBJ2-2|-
CASSPPWSRVGAGELFF
TGTGCCAGCAGTCCCCCTTGGAGCAGGGTAGGAGCCGGGGAGCTGTTTTTT
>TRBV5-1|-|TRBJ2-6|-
CASRLATGANVLTF
TGCGCCAGCCGGCTCGCAACTGGGGCCAACGTCCTGACTTTC